The clone carrying this T cell receptor (beta chain) was picked up a small number of times. The sample originates from a study of metastatic and nonmetastatic thyroid tumors. Until they underwent thyroid surgery, no patient had received any treatment. Trimming at V came to 0 bases and at J to 8 bases, leaving 9 bases not matched to a gene. Germline lookup yields CDR1 DFQATT and CDR2 SNEGSKA (reference sequence). The CDR3 totals 16 residues. TCRdb re-analyzed the PCR reads using MiXCR. The data show approximately 17,000 clones, 27% seen once. The TCR comes from a female donor with papillary thyroid cancer or a benign thyroid nodule (not recorded which). Some clones in this sample may be carry-over from other donors' samples. The rearrangement uses TRBV20-1 and TRBJ2-3; 12 nucleotides align to TRBD2. The specimen sequenced was adjacent normal tissue. Here the CDR3 reads CSARDRTSGMMGTQYF. The CDR3 region has the DNA TGCAGTGCTAGAGATCGGACTAGCGGGATGATGGGTACGCAGTATTTT.